Shown below are 21 T cell receptor beta chains from a single sample sequenced in a study of T cell responses to AZD1222 COVID-19 vaccine. Generated by immunoSEQ multiplex PCR, the TCRdb table keeps only in-frame clones and is missing some. Among over 150,000 clones, 85% to 90% were seen once, and the ten largest hold 5.5%. The sample consisted of peripheral blood, taken on day 0 of MenACWY control vaccination. These receptors all stem from an adult in good health.

This clone has just a few counts. This chain connects TRBV2 to TRBJ2-2; D is perhaps TRBD1 (7 bases). CDR3 length equals 16 residues. The V end lost 6 bases, the J end lost 5 bases, and 19 bases lay between the germline ends. Germline CDR1 and CDR2: SNHLY and FYNNEI. For the CDR3, the DNA is TGTGCCAGCAGCAGGGGGACTCCCATGGTTACCGGGGAGCTGTTTTTT. It yields the protein CASSRGTPMVTGELFF.

V usage is TRBV7-2 and J usage is TRBJ1-4; TRBD1 matches at 7 bases. From germline, CDR1 is SGHTA and CDR2 FQGNSA. Trimming cost V 2 bases and J 5 bases; bases outside gene matches: 5. The CDR3 has 15 residues. The CDR3 nucleotides read TGTGCCAGCAGCTTACGGGACAGATTGAATGAAAAACTGTTTTTT. Protein sequence: CASSLRDRLNEKLFF.

The chain uses TRBV18 and TRBJ1-5; 10 bases line up with TRBD1. The length of the CDR3 is 16 residues. Germline loops: CDR1 KGHSH, CDR2 LQKENI. The V segment lost 2 bases and the J segment 2 bases; nucleotides outside the gene matches: 3. The CDR3 DNA is TGTGCCAGCTCACCAGGGACAGGGGAGGGCAATCAGCCCCAGCATTTT. Translation: CASSPGTGEGNQPQHF. Supplemented by reference TRBV18 and TRBJ1-5, the full variable domain reads NAGVMQNPRHLVRRRGQEARLRCSPMKGHSHVYWYRQLPEEGLKFMVYLQKENIIDESGMPKERFSAEFPKEGPSILRIQQVVRGDSAAYFCASSPGTGEGNQPQHFGDGTRLSIL.

CDR3 in DNA: TGTGCCAGCTCATCCCGGACAGGCGTTAGCAATCAGCCCCAGCATTTT. Translated, it gives CASSSRTGVSNQPQHF. The V and J genes are TRBV18 and TRBJ1-5; 7 bases line up with TRBD1. Germline CDR1 reads KGHSH; CDR2 reads LQKENI. V lost 5 bases and J lost 0; bases outside the gene matches: 7. The CDR3 spans 16 residues.

This chain links TRBV7-9 with TRBJ2-6; D possibly uses TRBD1 or TRBD2 (5 bases each). The ends were cut back, 5 bases at V and 0 bases at J, with 20 bases in the middle. There are 19 residues in the CDR3. CDR1 and CDR2 from the germline V gene are SEHNR and FQNEAQ (reference sequence). In nucleotides, the CDR3 is TGTGCCAGCAGCCGCCCCCTGCAGGGAGCCATCTCTGGGGCCAACGTCCTGACTTTC. This translates into CASSRPLQGAISGANVLTF.

V usage is TRBV7-8 and J usage is TRBJ2-7; 10 bases agree with TRBD2. Germline V gene lookup returns CDR1 SGHVS and CDR2 FQNEAQ. CDR3 length: 14 amino acids. J lost 3 bases, V lost 5 bases, and 4 bases had no gene match. This CDR3 is CASSRLAGLYEQYF. The DNA for the CDR3 is TGTGCCAGCAGCAGACTAGCGGGTCTCTACGAGCAGTACTTC.

The V gene is TRBV24-1, the J gene TRBJ2-3; TRBD1 is a possible D gene (6 bases). The CDR3 spans 16 residues. Germline V gene data show CDR1 as KGHDR and CDR2 as SFDVKD. Trimming removed 3 bases at V and 3 bases at J, with 15 bases between. In nucleotides, the CDR3 is TGTGCCACCAGTGATACAAGACAGGATGTTACAGATACGCAGTATTTT. Protein: CATSDTRQDVTDTQYF.

This clone was recorded a few times. The chain uses TRBV5-5 and TRBJ1-2; tentatively, D is TRBD1 (5 bases). The germline CDR1 and CDR2 sequences are SGHKS and YYEKEE (reference sequence). The V gene lost 2 bases and the J gene lost 6 bases, with 17 bases spanning the gap. CDR3 length equals 15 residues. CDR3 coding DNA: TGTGCCAGCAGCTTTCAGGGCCGGGGTATGGATGGCTACACCTTC. It is translated as CASSFQGRGMDGYTF.

This rearrangement joins TRBV5-4 to TRBJ2-5; 11 positions agree with TRBD1. The J segment lost 1 base and the V segment lost 4 bases, leaving 6 bases of the junction unmatched. CDR3 length: 16 residues. The germline gives CDR1 SGHNT, CDR2 YYREEE (reference sequence). The DNA of the CDR3 is TGTGCCAGCAGCGATGCCGGGACAGGGGGCCAAGAGACCCAGTACTTC. Amino acid sequence: CASSDAGTGGQETQYF.

This clone has only a few counts. V usage is TRBV11-3 and J usage is TRBJ1-1; TRBD1 aligns across 8 bases. This CDR3 region has 14 residues. CDR1 is SGHNT, CDR2 YENEEA, per germline. Unmatched junction bases numbered 7, after V lost 0 bases and J lost 10 bases. The CDR3 DNA reads as TGTGCCAGCAGCTTAGAACCGGACAGGGTTGGAGCTTTCTTT. It translates to CASSLEPDRVGAFF.

The CDR3 spells CSVEDDRQPDGYTF. As DNA, the CDR3 is TGCAGCGTTGAAGATGATCGACAGCCCGATGGCTACACCTTC. The gene calls are TRBV29-1 and TRBJ1-2; the D gene is possibly TRBD1 (5 bases). V shed 0 bases and J shed 6 bases, with 14 bases lying between them. Germline assignment: CDR1 SQVTM and CDR2 ANQGSEA. This CDR3 is built from 14 residues.

This chain joins TRBV4-3 and TRBJ2-1, with a tentative D call TRBD2 (6 bases). CDR3 length: 14 residues. Trimming shortened V by 0 bases and J by 7 bases, and 10 bases separated the two germline ends. CDR1 LGHNA and CDR2 YSLEER come from the germline V gene. The CDR3 loop reads CASSQEEGKNEQFF. CDR3 DNA: TGCGCCAGCAGCCAAGAGGAGGGGAAGAATGAGCAGTTCTTC.

V is TRBV11-3 and J is TRBJ1-1, with a tentative D call TRBD1 (5 bases). V was trimmed by 1 base and J by 7 bases, leaving 13 bases between them. CDR1 and CDR2 from the germline V gene are SGHNT and YENEEA. This CDR3 region has 14 residues. CDR3 loop: CASSLGGSQGEAFF. Written as DNA, the CDR3 is TGTGCCAGCAGCTTAGGGGGGAGCCAAGGTGAAGCTTTCTTT.

The chain combines TRBV7-9 with TRBJ1-5; D unclear. CDR1 and CDR2 from the germline V gene are SEHNR and FQNEAQ (reference sequence). This CDR3 region has 15 residues. The V gene lost 2 bases and the J gene lost 0 bases, with 8 bases spanning the gap. This CDR3 reads CASSLPPASNQPQHF. The CDR3 DNA reads TGTGCCAGCAGCTTACCCCCAGCTAGCAATCAGCCCCAGCATTTT.

This chain connects TRBV15 to TRBJ2-3, with D uncertain. CDR1 LNHNV and CDR2 YYDKDF come from the germline V gene (reference sequence). V was shortened by 0 bases and J by 0 bases, with 4 bases between the two germline ends. The CDR3 has 14 residues. The CDR3 region has the DNA TGTGCCACCAGCAGAGACCAGAGCACAGATACGCAGTATTTT. It codes for CATSRDQSTDTQYF.

This clone was seen once. The CDR3 sequence is CAISLGTVQETQYF. CDR3 DNA: TGTGCCATCAGCCTAGGGACAGTCCAAGAGACCCAGTACTTC. This chain connects TRBV10-3 to TRBJ2-5, with TRBD1 matching 7 bases. The CDR3 covers 14 residues. The J segment lost 1 base and the V segment lost 6 bases, leaving 5 bases of the junction unmatched. The germline V gene has CDR1 ENHRY and CDR2 SYGVKD.

This chain links TRBV4-1 with TRBJ1-5, with D possibly TRBD1 on 5 matching bases. V was trimmed by 1 base and J by 3 bases, leaving 13 bases between them. This CDR3 spans 16 amino acids. The germline V gene encodes CDR1 MGHRA and CDR2 YSYEKL. CDR3 region: CASSQVTGTPNQPQHF. The CDR3 DNA reads TGCGCCAGCAGCCAAGTTACGGGGACTCCCAATCAGCCCCAGCATTTT.

The chain employs TRBV3-1 (or the pseudogene TRBV3-2) and TRBJ1-6, with 7 bases aligning to TRBD1. The CDR3 extends over 15 amino acids. Germline CDR1 reads LGHDT; CDR2 reads YNNKEL (reference sequence). V lost 1 base, J lost 10 bases, and 7 bases stayed unmatched. The CDR3 DNA sequence: TGTGCCAGCAGCCAAGGGACAGGAATTCGATCACCCCTCCACTTT. Protein: CASSQGTGIRSPLHF.

The chain employs TRBV28 and TRBJ2-3, with 11 bases that match TRBD1. Germline lookup yields CDR1 MDHEN and CDR2 SYDVKM. This CDR3 region has 15 residues. V lost 4 bases and J lost 4; bases outside the gene matches: 4. In DNA form, the CDR3 reads TGTGCCAGCAGTTCCCCGGGACAGGGGGCAGATACGCAGTATTTT. Amino acids: CASSSPGQGADTQYF.

This chain connects TRBV19 to TRBJ2-1; TRBD2 matches at 14 bases. Unmatched junction bases numbered 5, after V lost 6 bases and J lost 7 bases. The CDR3 sequence is 15 residues long. CDR1 and CDR2 (germline): LNHDA, SQIVND (reference sequence). CDR3 in amino acids: CASSQTSGRVNEQFF. The CDR3, as DNA: TGTGCCAGTAGCCAGACTAGCGGGAGGGTGAATGAGCAGTTCTTC. The complete variable domain, with remaining parts taken from reference TRBV19 and TRBJ2-1, reads DGGITQSPKYLFRKEGQNVTLSCEQNLNHDAMYWYRQDPGQGLRLIYYSQIVNDFQKGDIAEGYSVSREKKESFPLTVTSAQKNPTAFYLCASSQTSGRVNEQFFGPGTRLTVL.

This chain connects TRBV28 to TRBJ1-2; D is perhaps TRBD1 (6 bases). Trimming left V 3 bases short and J 3 bases short, with 11 bases between. Germline V lookup: CDR1 MDHEN, CDR2 SYDVKM. The CDR3 length is 14 residues. CDR3 bases: TGTGCCAGCAGTTTTGCGGGGGCGGACTATGGCTACACCTTC. This gives the protein CASSFAGADYGYTF.